The rows below give T cell receptor beta chains drawn from one sample of a study of cytomegalovirus exposure and HLA in healthy donors. Clones were read by immunoSEQ multiplex PCR, and TCRdb kept only the in-frame ones, dropping some. This sample has more than 110,000 clones, with 70% to 85% found just once. The specimen was PBMCs. These receptors were collected from a middle-aged man in good health and CMV-seropositive. CDR3s include the opening cysteine and the closing phenylalanine or tryptophan. D genes are given only for firm matches. Part of the rows lack a size; the others show once, few, many or a class for expanded clones.

D,J,V,size,CDR3,DNA
TRBD2,TRBJ2-1,TRBV29-1,-,CSVDGGEYNEQFF,TGCAGCGTTGACGGGGGGGAGTACAATGAGCAGTTCTTC
-,TRBJ2-2,TRBV27,-,CASNRGGTGELFF,TGTGCCAGCAACAGGGGGGGCACCGGGGAGCTGTTTTTT
TRBD1,TRBJ2-7,TRBV7-9,-,CASSAPGQDFLREQYF,TGTGCCAGCAGCGCCCCGGGACAGGATTTCCTTCGCGAGCAGTACTTC
-,TRBJ1-5,TRBV10-3,-,CAISPGTPQPQHF,TGTGCCATCAGTCCTGGGACACCTCAGCCCCAGCATTTT
TRBD1,TRBJ2-7,TRBV13,-,CASALETGGIYEQYF,TGTGCCAGCGCCCTCGAGACAGGGGGCATCTACGAGCAGTACTTC
TRBD1,TRBJ1-6,TRBV27,-,CASSLIAGTGLTLHF,TGTGCCAGCAGTTTAATCGCTGGGACAGGGCTCACCCTCCACTTT
-,TRBJ1-1,TRBV9,-,CASSVEVGGTEAFF,TGTGCCAGCAGCGTAGAGGTTGGGGGGACTGAAGCTTTCTTT
-,TRBJ1-2,TRBV19,few,CASSWQRNYGYTF,TGTGCCAGTAGTTGGCAGAGGAACTATGGCTACACCTTC
-,TRBJ2-3,TRBV28,-,CASSLGQMRSTDTQYF,TGTGCCAGCAGTCTCGGACAGATGAGAAGCACAGATACGCAGTATTTT
TRBD1,TRBJ2-7,TRBV19,medium-sized,CASSIRTGGYEQYF,TGTGCCAGTAGTATAAGAACAGGGGGGTACGAGCAGTACTTC
-,TRBJ1-2,TRBV21-1,-,CASSTLIFHRDRGYGYTF,TGTGCCAGCAGCACGCTGATCTTTCACCGGGACAGAGGTTATGGCTACACCTTC
TRBD2,TRBJ2-7,TRBV5-4,-,CASSLGGGRRHEQYF,TGTGCCAGCAGCTTGGGGGGCGGGAGGAGACACGAGCAGTACTTC
-,TRBJ2-7,TRBV9,-,CASSVTPDSYEQYF,TGTGCCAGCAGCGTAACTCCCGACAGTTACGAGCAGTACTTC
-,TRBJ2-6,TRBV5-5,-,CASSPVRGSSGANVLTF,TGTGCCAGCAGCCCGGTCCGGGGGAGCTCTGGGGCCAACGTCCTGACTTTC
TRBD1,TRBJ2-7,TRBV4-1,-,CASSPGQASYEQYF,TGCGCCAGCAGCCCCGGACAGGCGTCCTACGAGCAGTACTTC
-,TRBJ1-2,TRBV6-1,-,CASRSGDSNYGYTF,TGTGCCAGTCGATCCGGGGACTCGAACTATGGCTACACCTTC
TRBD1,TRBJ1-2,TRBV6-1,-,CASFDRAANYGYTF,TGTGCCAGCTTCGACAGGGCCGCTAACTATGGCTACACCTTC
-,TRBJ1-1,TRBV7-9,-,CASSSQGMGTEAFF,TGTGCCAGCAGCTCACAGGGCATGGGGACTGAAGCTTTCTTT
-,TRBJ2-3,TRBV9,-,CASSVGARAYTDTQYF,TGTGCCAGCAGCGTAGGGGCCAGGGCCTACACAGATACGCAGTATTTT
TRBD1,TRBJ1-2,TRBV7-9,-,CASSGRDRVFYGYTF,TGTGCCAGCAGCGGCCGGGACAGGGTGTTCTATGGCTACACCTTC
TRBD2,TRBJ2-5,TRBV6-6,-,CGTGLAENQETQYF,TGTGGTACTGGACTAGCGGAGAACCAAGAGACCCAGTACTTC
TRBD2,TRBJ2-3,TRBV7-9,-,CASSFRPGLAGADTQYF,TGTGCCAGCAGCTTTAGGCCGGGACTAGCGGGAGCAGATACGCAGTATTTT
TRBD1,TRBJ2-6,TRBV6-1,-,CASSDHTGGAGANVLTF,TGTGCCAGCAGTGACCATACAGGGGGCGCTGGGGCCAACGTCCTGACTTTC
TRBD1,TRBJ1-2,TRBV19,-,CASSTTGGVHGYTF,TGTGCCAGTAGTACGACAGGGGGCGTCCATGGCTACACCTTC
-,TRBJ2-3,TRBV7-9,once,CSSSLGAGGRADTQYF,TGTTCCAGCAGCTTAGGAGCTGGAGGGCGAGCAGATACGCAGTATTTT
TRBD1,TRBJ2-7,TRBV7-9,-,CASSSDRGFSYEQYF,TGTGCCAGCAGCTCGGACAGGGGGTTCTCCTACGAGCAGTACTTC
TRBD1,TRBJ1-4,TRBV7-9,-,CASSPRTGVAGNEKLFF,TGTGCCAGCAGCCCCCGGACAGGGGTGGCAGGAAATGAAAAACTGTTTTTT